Described below is a single T cell receptor (beta chain) sequence and its context. This table comes from immunoSEQ multiplex PCR, and its TCRdb copy is limited to in-frame clones, with some not included. In the table there are approximately 66,000 clones, 85% to 90% of which are singletons. Germline V gene lookup returns CDR1 LNHDA and CDR2 SQIVND (reference sequence). Deletions cut 0 bases from V and 4 bases from J, with 18 bases between. The CDR3 spans 17 residues. This sample is part of a study of blood T cell repertoires in COVID-19. V and J are TRBV19 and TRBJ1-1, with TRBD1 as a possible D gene (5 bases). The specimen was peripheral blood. The TCR comes from a woman between 50 and 59 years old with active or convalescent COVID-19. The DNA for the CDR3 is TGTGCCAGTAGTATAGACGGCAGGGAGGTTGCGGCCACTGAAGCTTTCTTT. This sequence encodes CASSIDGREVAATEAFF.